This T cell receptor beta chain was profiled in a study of blood T cell repertoires in COVID-19. CDR1 SGHDT and CDR2 YYEEEE come from the germline V gene. Trimming pared 8 bases from V and 5 bases from J, leaving 14 bases between. This CDR3 comprises 14 residues. Data came from immunoSEQ multiplex PCR; TCRdb stores just in-frame clones and leaves some out. Here the sample spans about 71,000 clones, around 83% being singletons. The J gene is TRBJ1-6, the V gene TRBV5-6; D possibly corresponds to TRBD1 (6 bases). Sequenced input: peripheral blood. The sequence derives from a man aged 30 to 39 with COVID-19, enrolled during active disease. The DNA of the CDR3 is TGTGCCAGTAAAACAGGACAGAATAATTCACCCCTCCACTTT. Translation gives CASKTGQNNSPLHF.